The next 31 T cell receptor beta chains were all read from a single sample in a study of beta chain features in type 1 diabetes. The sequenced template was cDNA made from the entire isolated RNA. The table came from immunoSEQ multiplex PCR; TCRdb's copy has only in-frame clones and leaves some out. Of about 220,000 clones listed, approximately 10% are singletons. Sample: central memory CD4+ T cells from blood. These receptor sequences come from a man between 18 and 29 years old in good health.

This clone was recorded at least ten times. The CDR3 loop reads CASSFSPPAEDQFF. CDR3 sequence (DNA): TGCGCCAGCAGCTTCAGTCCCCCCGCGGAAGATCAGTTCTTC. The V call is TRBV5-1, the J call TRBJ2-1; no definite D call. V gave up 2 bases and J gave up 13 bases, with 19 bases separating them. This CDR3 spans 14 amino acids. Per the germline V gene, CDR1 is SGHRS and CDR2 is YFSETQ.

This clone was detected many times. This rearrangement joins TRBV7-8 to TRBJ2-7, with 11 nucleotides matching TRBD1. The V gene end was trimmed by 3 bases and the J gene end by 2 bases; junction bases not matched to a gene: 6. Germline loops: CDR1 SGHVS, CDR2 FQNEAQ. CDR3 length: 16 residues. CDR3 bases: TGTGCCAGCAGCTTGCCGGGGACAGGGGGACCCTACGAGCAGTACTTC. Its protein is CASSLPGTGGPYEQYF.

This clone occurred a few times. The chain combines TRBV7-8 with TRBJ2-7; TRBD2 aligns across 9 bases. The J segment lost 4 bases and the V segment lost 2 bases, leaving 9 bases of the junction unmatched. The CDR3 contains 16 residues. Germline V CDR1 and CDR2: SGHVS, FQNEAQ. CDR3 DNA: TGTGCCAGCAGCTTACTAGCGGGACCCTTGTCATACGAGCAGTACTTC. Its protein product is CASSLLAGPLSYEQYF.

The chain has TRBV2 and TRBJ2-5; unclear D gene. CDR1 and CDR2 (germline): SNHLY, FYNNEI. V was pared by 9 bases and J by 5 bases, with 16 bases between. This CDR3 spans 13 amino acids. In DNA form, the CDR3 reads TGTGCCAGTAACAGCCAGCGTAGGGAGACCCAGTACTTC. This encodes CASNSQRRETQYF.

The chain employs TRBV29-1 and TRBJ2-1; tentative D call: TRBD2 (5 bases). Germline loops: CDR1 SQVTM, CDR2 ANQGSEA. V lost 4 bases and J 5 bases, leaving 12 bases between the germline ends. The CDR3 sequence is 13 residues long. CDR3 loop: CSVGRSADNEQFF. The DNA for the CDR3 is TGCAGCGTTGGGCGTAGCGCAGACAATGAGCAGTTCTTC.

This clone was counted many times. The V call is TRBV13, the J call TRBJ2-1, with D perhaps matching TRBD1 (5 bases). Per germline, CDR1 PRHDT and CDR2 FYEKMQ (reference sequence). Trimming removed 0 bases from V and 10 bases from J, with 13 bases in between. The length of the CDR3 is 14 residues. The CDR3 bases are TGTGCCAGCAGCTTAGGTGTTAGGACAATGGAGCAGTTCTTC. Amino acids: CASSLGVRTMEQFF.

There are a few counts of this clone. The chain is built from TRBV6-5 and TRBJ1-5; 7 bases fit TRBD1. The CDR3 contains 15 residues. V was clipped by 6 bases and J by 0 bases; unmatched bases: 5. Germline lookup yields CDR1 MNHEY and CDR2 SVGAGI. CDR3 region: CASRRTGVSNQPQHF. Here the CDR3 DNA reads TGTGCCAGCAGACGTACAGGGGTTAGCAATCAGCCCCAGCATTTT.

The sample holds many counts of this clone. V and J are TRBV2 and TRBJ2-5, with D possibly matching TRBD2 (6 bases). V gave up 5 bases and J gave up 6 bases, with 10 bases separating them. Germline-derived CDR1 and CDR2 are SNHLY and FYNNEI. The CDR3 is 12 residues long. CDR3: CASSRETKTQYF. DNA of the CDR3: TGTGCCAGCAGTCGGGAGACGAAGACCCAGTACTTC. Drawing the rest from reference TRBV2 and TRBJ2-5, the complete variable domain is EPEVTQTPSHQVTQMGQEVILRCVPISNHLYFYWYRQILGQKVEFLVSFYNNEISEKSEIFDDQFSVERPDGSNFTLKIRSTKLEDSAMYFCASSRETKTQYFGPGTRLLVL.

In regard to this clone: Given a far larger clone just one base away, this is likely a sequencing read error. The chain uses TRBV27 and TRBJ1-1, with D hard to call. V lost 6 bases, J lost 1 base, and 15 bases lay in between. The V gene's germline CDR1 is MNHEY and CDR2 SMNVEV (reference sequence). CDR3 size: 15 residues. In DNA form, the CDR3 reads TGTGCCAGCAGACCCTACTCGGTCGGGAACACTGAAGCTTTCTTT. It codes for CASRPYSVGNTEAFF.

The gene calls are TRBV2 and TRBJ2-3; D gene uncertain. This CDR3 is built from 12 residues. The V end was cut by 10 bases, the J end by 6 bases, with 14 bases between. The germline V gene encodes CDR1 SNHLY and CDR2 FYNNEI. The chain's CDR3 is CATRVVSDTQYF. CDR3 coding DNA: TGTGCCACACGGGTAGTTTCGGATACGCAGTATTTT.

Here the CDR3 reads CASSLALTLDYGYTF. The CDR3 coding sequence is TGTGCCAGCAGCTTAGCCCTCACCCTAGACTATGGCTACACCTTC. This rearrangement joins TRBV7-9 to TRBJ1-2; D is ambiguous. The CDR3 is made up of 15 amino acids. The germline V and J ends were trimmed by 0 bases and 3 bases, with 11 bases remaining between them. The germline V gene has CDR1 SEHNR and CDR2 FQNEAQ (reference sequence).

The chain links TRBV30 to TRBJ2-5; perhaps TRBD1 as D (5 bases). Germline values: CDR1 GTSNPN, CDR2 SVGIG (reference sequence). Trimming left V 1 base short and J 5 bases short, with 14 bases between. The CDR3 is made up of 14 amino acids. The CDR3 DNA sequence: TGTGCCTGGAGTGCAGGGTACCTGAGGGAGACCCAGTACTTC. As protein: CAWSAGYLRETQYF.

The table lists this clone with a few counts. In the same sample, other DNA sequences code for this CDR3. The CDR3 DNA reads TGTGCCAGCAGCTTAGTAGGCGGGAGCACAGATACGCAGTATTTT. Protein: CASSLVGGSTDTQYF. The chain has TRBV7-2 and TRBJ2-3; D possibly corresponds to TRBD2 (5 bases). CDR1 SGHTA and CDR2 FQGNSA come from the germline V gene. V lost 1 base, J lost 0 bases, and 8 bases lay in between. The CDR3 totals 15 residues. The complete variable domain, with remaining parts taken from reference TRBV7-2 and TRBJ2-3, reads GAGVSQSPSNKVTEKGKDVELRCDPISGHTALYWYRQSLGQGLEFLIYFQGNSAPDKSGLPSDRFSAERTGGSVSTLTIQRTQQEDSAVYLCASSLVGGSTDTQYFGPGTRLTVL.

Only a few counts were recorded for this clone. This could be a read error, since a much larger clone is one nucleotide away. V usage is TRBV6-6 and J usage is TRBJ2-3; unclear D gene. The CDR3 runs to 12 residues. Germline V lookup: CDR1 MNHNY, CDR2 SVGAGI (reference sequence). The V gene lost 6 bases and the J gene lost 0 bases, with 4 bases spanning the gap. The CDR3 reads CASRGSTDTQYF. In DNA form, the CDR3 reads TGTGCCAGCAGGGGGAGCACAGATACGCAGTATTTT.

The CDR3 loop reads CAWTPRTAEAFF. DNA of the CDR3: TGTGCCTGGACCCCACGGACGGCTGAAGCTTTCTTT. The genes are TRBV30 and TRBJ1-1; D call uncertain. Germline V gene sequence: CDR1 GTSNPN, CDR2 SVGIG (reference sequence). Trimming pared 4 bases from V and 6 bases from J, leaving 12 bases between. The CDR3 length is 12 residues.

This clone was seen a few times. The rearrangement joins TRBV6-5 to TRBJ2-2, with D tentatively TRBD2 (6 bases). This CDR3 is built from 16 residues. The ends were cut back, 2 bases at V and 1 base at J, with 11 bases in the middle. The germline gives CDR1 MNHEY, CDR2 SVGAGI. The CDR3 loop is CASSYVGGMNTGELFF. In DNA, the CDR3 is TGTGCCAGCAGTTACGTGGGCGGGATGAACACCGGGGAGCTGTTTTTT.

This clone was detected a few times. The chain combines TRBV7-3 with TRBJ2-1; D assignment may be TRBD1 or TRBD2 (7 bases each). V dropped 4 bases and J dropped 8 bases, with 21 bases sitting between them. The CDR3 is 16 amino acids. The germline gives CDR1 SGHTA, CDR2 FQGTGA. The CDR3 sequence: CASSSAPQTGRDEQFF. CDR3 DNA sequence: TGTGCCAGCAGCTCAGCTCCGCAGACAGGGAGGGATGAGCAGTTCTTC. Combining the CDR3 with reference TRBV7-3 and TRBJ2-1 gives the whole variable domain GAGVSQTPSNKVTEKGKYVELRCDPISGHTALYWYRQSLGQGPEFLIYFQGTGAADDSGLPNDRFFAVRPEGSVSTLKIQRTERGDSAVYLCASSSAPQTGRDEQFFGPGTRLTVL.

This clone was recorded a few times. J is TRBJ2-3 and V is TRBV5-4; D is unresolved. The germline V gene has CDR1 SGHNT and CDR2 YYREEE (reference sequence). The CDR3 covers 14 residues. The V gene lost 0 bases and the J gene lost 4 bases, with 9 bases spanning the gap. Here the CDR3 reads CASSLEATPDTQYF. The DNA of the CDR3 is TGTGCCAGCAGCTTGGAGGCTACCCCAGATACGCAGTATTTT.

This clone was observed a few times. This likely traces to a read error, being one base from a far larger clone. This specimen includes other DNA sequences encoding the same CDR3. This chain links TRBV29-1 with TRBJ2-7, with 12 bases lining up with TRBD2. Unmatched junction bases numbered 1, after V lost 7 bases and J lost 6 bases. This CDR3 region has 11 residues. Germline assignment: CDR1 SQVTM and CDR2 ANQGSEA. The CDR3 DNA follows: TGCAGCGCGGGACTAGCGGGCGAGCAGTACTTC. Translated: CSAGLAGEQYF.

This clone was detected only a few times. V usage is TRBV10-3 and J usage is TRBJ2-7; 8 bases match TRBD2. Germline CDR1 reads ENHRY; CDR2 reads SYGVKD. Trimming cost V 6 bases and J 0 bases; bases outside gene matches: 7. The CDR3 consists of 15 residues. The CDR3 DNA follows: TGTGCCATCAGCTCACTAGCGGACAGCTCCTACGAGCAGTACTTC. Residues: CAISSLADSSYEQYF.

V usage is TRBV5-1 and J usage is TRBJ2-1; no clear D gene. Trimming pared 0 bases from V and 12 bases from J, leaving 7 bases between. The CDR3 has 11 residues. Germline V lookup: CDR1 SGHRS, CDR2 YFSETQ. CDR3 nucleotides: TGCGCCAGCAGCTTGGACCAGCGGCAGTTCTTC. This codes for CASSLDQRQFF.

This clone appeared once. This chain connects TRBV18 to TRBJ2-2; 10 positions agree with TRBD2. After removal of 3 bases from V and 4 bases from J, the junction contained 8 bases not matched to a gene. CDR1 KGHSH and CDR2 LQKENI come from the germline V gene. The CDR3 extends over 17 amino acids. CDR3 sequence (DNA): TGTGCCAGCTCACCCGGCGCTAGCGGGAGCGGCACCGGGGAGCTGTTTTTT. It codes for CASSPGASGSGTGELFF.

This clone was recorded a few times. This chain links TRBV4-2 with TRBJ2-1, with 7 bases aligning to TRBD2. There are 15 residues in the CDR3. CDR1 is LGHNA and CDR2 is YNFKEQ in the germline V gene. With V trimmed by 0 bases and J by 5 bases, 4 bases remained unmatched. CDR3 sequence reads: CASSQDFSGHNEQFF. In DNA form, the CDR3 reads TGTGCCAGCAGCCAAGACTTTAGCGGGCACAATGAGCAGTTCTTC.

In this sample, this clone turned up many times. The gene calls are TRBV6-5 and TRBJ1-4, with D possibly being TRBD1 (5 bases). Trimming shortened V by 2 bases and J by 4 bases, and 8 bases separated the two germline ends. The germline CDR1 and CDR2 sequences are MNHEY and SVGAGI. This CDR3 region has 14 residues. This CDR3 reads CASSYGRDNEKLFF. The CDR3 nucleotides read TGTGCCAGCAGTTACGGCAGGGATAATGAAAAACTGTTTTTT.

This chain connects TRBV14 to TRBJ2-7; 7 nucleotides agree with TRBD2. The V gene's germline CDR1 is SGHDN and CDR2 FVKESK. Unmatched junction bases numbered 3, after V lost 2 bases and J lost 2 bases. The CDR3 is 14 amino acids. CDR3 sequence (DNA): TGTGCCAGCAGCCAATGGGAGGGGACCTACGAGCAGTACTTC. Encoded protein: CASSQWEGTYEQYF.

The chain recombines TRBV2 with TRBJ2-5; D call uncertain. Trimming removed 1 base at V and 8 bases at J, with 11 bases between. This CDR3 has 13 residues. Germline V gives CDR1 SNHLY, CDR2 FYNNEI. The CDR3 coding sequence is TGTGCCAGCAGTGAAGGCCCGACAAATACCCAGTACTTC. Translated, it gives CASSEGPTNTQYF.

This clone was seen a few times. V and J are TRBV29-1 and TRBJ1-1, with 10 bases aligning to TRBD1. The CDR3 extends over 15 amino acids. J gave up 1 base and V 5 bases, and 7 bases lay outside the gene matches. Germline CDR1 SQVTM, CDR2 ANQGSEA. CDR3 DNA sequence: TGCAGCGTTTCCCGGACAGGGGGATCGAACACTGAAGCTTTCTTT. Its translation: CSVSRTGGSNTEAFF.

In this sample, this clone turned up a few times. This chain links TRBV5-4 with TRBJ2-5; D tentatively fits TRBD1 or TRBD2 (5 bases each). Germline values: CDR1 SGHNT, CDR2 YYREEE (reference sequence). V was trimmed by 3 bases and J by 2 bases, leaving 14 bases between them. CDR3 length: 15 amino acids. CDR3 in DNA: TGTGCCAGCAGCTGGATGGGACCAACTCAAGAGACCCAGTACTTC. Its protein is CASSWMGPTQETQYF.

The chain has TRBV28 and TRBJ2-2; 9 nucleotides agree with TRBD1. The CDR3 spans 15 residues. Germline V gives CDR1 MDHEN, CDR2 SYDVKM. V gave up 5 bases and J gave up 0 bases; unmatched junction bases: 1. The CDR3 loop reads CASSRTGANTGELFF. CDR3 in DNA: TGTGCCAGCAGTCGGACAGGGGCGAACACCGGGGAGCTGTTTTTT.

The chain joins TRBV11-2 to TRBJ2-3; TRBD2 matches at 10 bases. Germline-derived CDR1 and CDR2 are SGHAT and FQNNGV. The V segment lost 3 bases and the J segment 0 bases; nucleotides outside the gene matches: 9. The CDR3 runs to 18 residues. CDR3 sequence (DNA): TGTGCCAGCAGCTTTTGGACTAGCGGAGGTGCTAGCACAGATACGCAGTATTTT. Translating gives CASSFWTSGGASTDTQYF.

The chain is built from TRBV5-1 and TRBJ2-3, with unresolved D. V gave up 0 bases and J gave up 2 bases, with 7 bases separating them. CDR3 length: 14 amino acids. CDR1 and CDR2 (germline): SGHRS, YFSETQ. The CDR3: CASSLAQFTDTQYF. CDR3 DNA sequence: TGCGCCAGCAGCTTGGCGCAGTTCACAGATACGCAGTATTTT.